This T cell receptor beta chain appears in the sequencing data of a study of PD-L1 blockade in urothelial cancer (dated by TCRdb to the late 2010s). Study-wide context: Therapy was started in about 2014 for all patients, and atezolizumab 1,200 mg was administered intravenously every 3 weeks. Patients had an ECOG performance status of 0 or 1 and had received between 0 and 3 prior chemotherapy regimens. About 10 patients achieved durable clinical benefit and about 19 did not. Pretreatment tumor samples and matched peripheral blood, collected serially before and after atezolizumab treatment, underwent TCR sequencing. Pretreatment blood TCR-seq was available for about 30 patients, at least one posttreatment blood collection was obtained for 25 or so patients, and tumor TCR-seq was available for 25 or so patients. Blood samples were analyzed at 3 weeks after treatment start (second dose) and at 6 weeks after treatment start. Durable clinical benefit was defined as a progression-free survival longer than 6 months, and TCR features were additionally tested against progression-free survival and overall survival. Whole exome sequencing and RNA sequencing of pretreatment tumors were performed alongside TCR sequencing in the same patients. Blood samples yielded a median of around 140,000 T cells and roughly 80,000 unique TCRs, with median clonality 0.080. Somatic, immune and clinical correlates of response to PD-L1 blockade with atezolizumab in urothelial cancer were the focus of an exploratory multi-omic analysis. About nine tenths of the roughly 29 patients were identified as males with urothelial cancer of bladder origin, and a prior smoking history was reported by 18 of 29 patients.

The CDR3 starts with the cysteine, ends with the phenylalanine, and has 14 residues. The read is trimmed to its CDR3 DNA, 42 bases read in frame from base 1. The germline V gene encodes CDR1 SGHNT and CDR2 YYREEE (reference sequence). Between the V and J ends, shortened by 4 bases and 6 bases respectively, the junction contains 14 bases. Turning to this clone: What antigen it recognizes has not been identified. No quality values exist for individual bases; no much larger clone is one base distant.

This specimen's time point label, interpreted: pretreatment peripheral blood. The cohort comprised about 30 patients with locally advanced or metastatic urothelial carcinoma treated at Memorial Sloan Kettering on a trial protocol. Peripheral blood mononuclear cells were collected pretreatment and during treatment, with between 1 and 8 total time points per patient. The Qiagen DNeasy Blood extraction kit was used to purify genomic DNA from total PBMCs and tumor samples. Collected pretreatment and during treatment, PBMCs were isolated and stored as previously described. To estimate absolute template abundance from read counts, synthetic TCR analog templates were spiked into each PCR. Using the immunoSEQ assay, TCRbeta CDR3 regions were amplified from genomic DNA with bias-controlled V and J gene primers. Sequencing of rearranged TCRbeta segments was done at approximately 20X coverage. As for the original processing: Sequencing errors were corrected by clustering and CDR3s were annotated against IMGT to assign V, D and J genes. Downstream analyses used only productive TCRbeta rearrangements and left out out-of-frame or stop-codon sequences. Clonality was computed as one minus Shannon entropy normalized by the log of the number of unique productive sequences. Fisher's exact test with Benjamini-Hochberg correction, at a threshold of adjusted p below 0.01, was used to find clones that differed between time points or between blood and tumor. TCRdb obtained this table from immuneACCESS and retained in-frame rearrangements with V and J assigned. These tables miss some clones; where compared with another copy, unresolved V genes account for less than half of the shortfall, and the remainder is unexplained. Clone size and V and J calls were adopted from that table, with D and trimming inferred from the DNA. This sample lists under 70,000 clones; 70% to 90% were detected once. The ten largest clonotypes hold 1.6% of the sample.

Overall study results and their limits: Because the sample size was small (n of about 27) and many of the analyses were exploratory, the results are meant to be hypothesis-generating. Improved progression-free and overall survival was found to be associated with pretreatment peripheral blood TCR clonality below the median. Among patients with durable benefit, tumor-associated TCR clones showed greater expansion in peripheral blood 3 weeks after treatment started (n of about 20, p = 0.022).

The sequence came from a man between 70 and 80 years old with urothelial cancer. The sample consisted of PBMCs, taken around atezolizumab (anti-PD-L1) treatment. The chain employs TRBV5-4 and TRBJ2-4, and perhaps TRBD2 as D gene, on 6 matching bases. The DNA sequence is TGTGCCAGCAGCCTGACGGGGGTGGGAAACATTCAGTACTTC. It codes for CASSLTGVGNIQYF.